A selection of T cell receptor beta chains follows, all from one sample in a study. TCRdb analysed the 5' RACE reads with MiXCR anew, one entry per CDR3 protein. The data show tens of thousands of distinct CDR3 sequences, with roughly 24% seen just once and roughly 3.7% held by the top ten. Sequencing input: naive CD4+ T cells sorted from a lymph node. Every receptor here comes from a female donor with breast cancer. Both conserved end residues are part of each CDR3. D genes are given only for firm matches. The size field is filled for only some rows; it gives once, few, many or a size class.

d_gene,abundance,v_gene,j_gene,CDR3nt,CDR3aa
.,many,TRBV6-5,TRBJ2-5,TGTGCCACGTCAGGGGAAGGAGAGACCCAGTACTTC,CATSGEGETQYF
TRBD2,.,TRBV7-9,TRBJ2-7,TGTGCCAGCAGCCCCCGGACTAGCGGGGTTTACGAGCAGTACTTC,CASSPRTSGVYEQYF
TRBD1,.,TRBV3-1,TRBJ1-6,TGTGTCAGCAGCCAAGATCACGGGACAGCCAATTCACCCCTCCACTTT,CVSSQDHGTANSPLHF
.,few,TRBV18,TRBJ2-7,TGTGCCAGCTCACCGGGGGGCACATCCTACGAGCAGTACTTC,CASSPGGTSYEQYF
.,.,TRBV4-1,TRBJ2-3,TGCGCCAGCAGCCAAGAATCGGTCGGGGGGCCTACAGATACGCAGTATTTT,CASSQESVGGPTDTQYF
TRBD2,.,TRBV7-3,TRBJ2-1,TGTGCCAGCAGCTCCCCCCTGGGCGGCGGGAGCTCCTACAATGAGCAGTTCTTC,CASSSPLGGGSSYNEQFF
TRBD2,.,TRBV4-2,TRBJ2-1,TGTGCCAGCAGCCACCTAGCGGGAGAAGATGAGCAGTCCTTC,CASSHLAGEDEQSF
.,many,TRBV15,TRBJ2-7,TGTGCCACCAGCAGAGATCGAAGGCTACTAGACGAGCAGTACTTC,CATSRDRRLLDEQYF
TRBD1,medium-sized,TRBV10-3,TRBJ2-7,TGTGCCATCAGTGGCGACAGGGGGAGCTACGAGCAGTACTTC,CAISGDRGSYEQYF
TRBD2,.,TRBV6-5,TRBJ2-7,TGTGCCAGCAGGGGAGGACTAGCGGGAGGCTTATACGAGCAGTACTTC,CASRGGLAGGLYEQYF
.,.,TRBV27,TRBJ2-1,TGTGCCAGCAGTTTGAGAGGGGGGCCCAACAATGAGCAGTTCTTC,CASSLRGGPNNEQFF
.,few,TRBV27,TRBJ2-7,TGTGCCAGCAGAGGGACCGGGTCCGGCACCTACGAGCAGTACTTC,CASRGTGSGTYEQYF
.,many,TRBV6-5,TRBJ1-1,TGTGCCAGCAGTTACGCGCTCTCTGAAGCTTTCTTT,CASSYALSEAFF
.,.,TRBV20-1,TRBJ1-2,TGCAGTGCTCGAAGAATCAAATCAGGGGAAAACTATGGCTACACCTTC,CSARRIKSGENYGYTF
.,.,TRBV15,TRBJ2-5,TGTGCCACCAGCAGAGGGGGAGAGACCCAGTACTTC,CATSRGGETQYF
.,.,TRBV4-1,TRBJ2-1,TGCGCCAGCGGCCGATCGCAGGACAATGAGCAGTTCTTC,CASGRSQDNEQFF
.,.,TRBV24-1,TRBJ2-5,TGTGCCACCTCGACCTCCCATAAGGCCCACCAGGAGACCCAGTACTTC,CATSTSHKAHQETQYF
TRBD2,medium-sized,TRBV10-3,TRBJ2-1,TGTGCCATCAGTGAGCGACTAGCGGGGGGGAATGAGCAGTTCTTC,CAISERLAGGNEQFF
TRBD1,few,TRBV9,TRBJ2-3,TGTGCCAGCAGCGAGAGGGGACAGAGCACAGATACGCAGTATTTT,CASSERGQSTDTQYF
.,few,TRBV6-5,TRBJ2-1,TGTGCCAGCCGCGAGCGGGCCTACAATGAGCAGTTCTTC,CASRERAYNEQFF
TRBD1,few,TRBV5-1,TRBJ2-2,TGCGCCAGCAGCTTCACAGGGGGCCGCACCGGGGAGCTGTTTTTT,CASSFTGGRTGELFF
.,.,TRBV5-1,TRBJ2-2,TGCGCCAGCAGTCCCCGGGAGTCGAACACCGGGGAGCTGTTTTTT,CASSPRESNTGELFF
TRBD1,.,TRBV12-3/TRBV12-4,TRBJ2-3,TGTGCCAGTGGCCGGCCGGGACAGGGGGCGGGGGCGCAGTATTTT,CASGRPGQGAGAQYF
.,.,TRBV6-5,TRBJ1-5,TGTGCCAGCAGACGAAGTAGGGGAAGCAATCAGCCCCAGCATTTT,CASRRSRGSNQPQHF
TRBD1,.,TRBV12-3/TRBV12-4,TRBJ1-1,TGTGCCAGCAGTCCCGGACAGGGGGCTTGGGCTGAAGCTTTCTTT,CASSPGQGAWAEAFF
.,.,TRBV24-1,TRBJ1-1,TGTGCCACCAGTGATGTATACAGGGTGAACACTGAAGCTTTCTTT,CATSDVYRVNTEAFF
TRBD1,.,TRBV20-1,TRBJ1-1,TGCAGTGCTAGAATTCCCGGACAGGGTTTATGGACTGAAGCTTTCTTT,CSARIPGQGLWTEAFF
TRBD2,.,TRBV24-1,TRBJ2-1,TGTGCCACCCTCAGCGGGGGGGGCTCCTACAATGAGCAGTTCTTC,CATLSGGGSYNEQFF
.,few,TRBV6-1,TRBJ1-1,TGTGCCAGCAGTGAAGCGGGAGGTTCTGAAGCTTTCTTC,CASSEAGGSEAFF
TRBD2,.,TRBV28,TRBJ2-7,TGTGCCAGCAGTCCTGGACTAGCGGGGACGTTAGAGCAGTACTTC,CASSPGLAGTLEQYF
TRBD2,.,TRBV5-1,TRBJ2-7,TGCGCCAGCAGCAGCTGGGGGAGGGTCCCCCAGGCCACGTCCTACGGGCAGTACTTC,CASSSWGRVPQATSYGQYF
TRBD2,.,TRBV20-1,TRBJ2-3,TGCAGTGCTAGAGATCCGCGGGAGGAAGATACGCAGTATTTT,CSARDPREEDTQYF
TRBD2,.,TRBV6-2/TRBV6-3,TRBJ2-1,TGTGCCAGCAGTTTTCCCCGACTAGCGGGAGTGGAGGATGAGCAGTTCTTC,CASSFPRLAGVEDEQFF
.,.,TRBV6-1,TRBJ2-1,TGTGCCAGCAGTTCGGGGGTAGGTGAGCAGTTCTTC,CASSSGVGEQFF
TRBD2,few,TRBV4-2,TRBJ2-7,TGTGCCAGCAGCCGAACCGGGACTAGCGACGAGCAGTACTTC,CASSRTGTSDEQYF
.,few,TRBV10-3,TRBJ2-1,TGTGCCATCAGTGAGTTGAACAATGAGCAGTTCTTC,CAISELNNEQFF
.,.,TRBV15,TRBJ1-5,TGTGCCACCAGCGGGGGGGTTAGCAATCAGCCCCAGCATTTT,CATSGGVSNQPQHF
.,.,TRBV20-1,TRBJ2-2,TGCAGTGCTAGAAGTGTCCGGGACACCTACACCGGGGAGCTGTTTTTT,CSARSVRDTYTGELFF
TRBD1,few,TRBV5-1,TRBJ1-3,TGCGCCAGCAGCCCTGGGACAGCCTCTGGAAACACCATATATTTT,CASSPGTASGNTIYF
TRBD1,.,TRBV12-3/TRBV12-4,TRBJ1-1,TGTGCCAGCAGCCCGGGACAGTTTGAAGCTTTCTTT,CASSPGQFEAFF
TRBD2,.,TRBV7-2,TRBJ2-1,TGTGCCAGCAGCCCCAGACTAGCGGGAGGGCCGATGGATGAGCAGTTCTTC,CASSPRLAGGPMDEQFF
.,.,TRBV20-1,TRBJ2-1,TGCAGTGCTAGACAATATCGGTCCTACAATGAGCGGTTCTTC,CSARQYRSYNERFF
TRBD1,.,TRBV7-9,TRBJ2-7,TGTGCCAGCAGCGCCGACAGGGGCGAGCAGTACTTC,CASSADRGEQYF
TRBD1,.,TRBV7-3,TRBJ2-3,TGTGCCAGCAGCCCGACAGGGGTCTATACGCAGTATTTT,CASSPTGVYTQYF
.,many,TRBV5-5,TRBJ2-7,TGTGCCAGCACCCTCTTCGGGACGACTTCCAGCGACATCTTC,CASTLFGTTSSDIF
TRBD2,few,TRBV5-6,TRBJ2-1,TGTGCCAGCAGCTTGGATCGACTAGCGGGGCCCTACAATGAGCAGTTCTTC,CASSLDRLAGPYNEQFF
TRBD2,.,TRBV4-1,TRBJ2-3,TGCGCCAGCAGCCAAGAGGCGTACGCTAGCGGGATTTCAGCAGATACGCAGTATTTT,CASSQEAYASGISADTQYF
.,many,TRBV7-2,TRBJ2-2,TGTGCCAGCAGCTCCTCTGGGTCCGGGGAGCTGTTTTTT,CASSSSGSGELFF
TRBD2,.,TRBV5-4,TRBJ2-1,TGTGCCAGCAGCCCCCGACTAGCGGGCAATGAGCAGTTCTTC,CASSPRLAGNEQFF
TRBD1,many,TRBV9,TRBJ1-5,TGTGCCAGCAGCGCAGGGGGGGGTCAGCCCCAGCATTTT,CASSAGGGQPQHF
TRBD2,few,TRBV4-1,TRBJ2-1,TGCGCCAGCAGCCGAGCGGGAAATATAAATGAGCAGTTCTTC,CASSRAGNINEQFF
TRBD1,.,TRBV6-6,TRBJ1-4,TGTGCCAGCAGTTATGGACAGGGTTGGGAAAAACTGTTTTTT,CASSYGQGWEKLFF
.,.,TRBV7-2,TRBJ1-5,TGTGCCAGCAGCTCCGGGGGGTATCAGCCCCAGCATTTT,CASSSGGYQPQHF
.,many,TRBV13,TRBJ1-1,TGTGCCAGCAGCTTAGTAGGAACTGAAGCTTTCTTT,CASSLVGTEAFF
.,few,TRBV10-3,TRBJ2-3,TGTGCCATCAGTGGCTCGGGAACTACAGATACGCAGTATTTT,CAISGSGTTDTQYF